This T cell receptor (beta chain) stems from a study of blood T cell repertoires in COVID-19. V lost 5 bases, J lost 2 bases, and 6 bases stayed unmatched. The CDR3 totals 15 residues. Germline-derived CDR1 and CDR2 are SNHLY and FYNNEI. Sequencing was performed with immunoSEQ multiplex PCR; in TCRdb, only in-frame clones are kept and a portion is missing. The table includes fewer than 250,000 clones, about 93% detected once. The sequenced sample was peripheral blood. The rearrangement joins TRBV2 to TRBJ1-5, with 7 bases fitting TRBD1. This receptor was identified in a man in his thirties or forties with COVID-19, enrolled during active disease. CDR3 sequence: CASSYGTDRNQPQHF. CDR3 DNA: TGTGCCAGCAGTTACGGGACAGATCGCAATCAGCCCCAGCATTTT. The full variable domain, its missing parts supplied by reference TRBV2 and TRBJ1-5, is EPEVTQTPSHQVTQMGQEVILRCVPISNHLYFYWYRQILGQKVEFLVSFYNNEISEKSEIFDDQFSVERPDGSNFTLKIRSTKLEDSAMYFCASSYGTDRNQPQHFGDGTRLSIL.